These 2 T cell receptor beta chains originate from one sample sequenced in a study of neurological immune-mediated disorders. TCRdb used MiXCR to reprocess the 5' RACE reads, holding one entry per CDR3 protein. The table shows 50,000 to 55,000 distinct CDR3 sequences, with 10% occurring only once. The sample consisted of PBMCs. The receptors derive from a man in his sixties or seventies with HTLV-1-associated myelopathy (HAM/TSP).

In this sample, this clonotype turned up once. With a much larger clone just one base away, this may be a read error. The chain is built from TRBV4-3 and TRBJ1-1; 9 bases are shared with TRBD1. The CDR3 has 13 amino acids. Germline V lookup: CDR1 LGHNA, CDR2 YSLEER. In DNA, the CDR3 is TGCGCCAGCAGCCGAACAGGGGGCACTGAAACTTTCTTT. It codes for CASSRTGGTETFF.

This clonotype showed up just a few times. The CDR3 spells CASSSPGTEKFTIYF. The CDR3, as DNA: TGTGCCAGCAGCAGCCCCGGGACGGAAAAATTCACCATATATTTT. The genes are TRBV21-1 and TRBJ1-3; the table assigns TRBD1, which was not confirmed against the DNA. TRBV21-1 constitutes a pseudogene. This CDR3 is 15 amino acids long.